This T cell receptor (beta chain) stems from a study of T cell responses to AZD1222 COVID-19 vaccine. The CDR3 contains 15 residues. Germline V gene sequence: CDR1 MNHEY, CDR2 SVGAGI. V dropped 7 bases and J dropped 5 bases, with 17 bases sitting between them. Only in-frame clones appear in the TCRdb table, and some are missing; sequencing was by immunoSEQ multiplex PCR. The profile shows some 140,000 clones, over 90% of them singletons. This clone was seen just once. The sequenced sample was peripheral blood, obtained on day 0 of AZD1222 vaccination. The clonotype comes from an adult in good health. The chain employs TRBV6-5 and TRBJ1-4; D is possibly TRBD1 (5 bases). For the CDR3, the DNA is TGTGCCAGCACCCTAAGACCGGGGGTAAATGAAAAACTGTTTTTT. It translates to CASTLRPGVNEKLFF.